The entry below describes one T cell receptor beta chain. Antigen: not known. These data are taken from a study of T cell responses to AZD1222 COVID-19 vaccine. About the study: It was second doses at about 4 or about 12 weeks that were pooled.

V was pared by 1 base and J by 1 base, with 8 bases between. Germline CDR1 reads SGHRS; CDR2 reads YFSETQ. The CDR3 has 14 amino acids. Data came from immunoSEQ multiplex PCR; TCRdb stores just in-frame clones and leaves some out. In the table there are some 92,000 clones, 91% of which are singletons. Broader study findings: Spike-wide vaccine-associated CD4 TCRs dominated at 160-218 and 743-854. Of spike-specific TCRs, nearly half reportedly target regions left unmutated in variants. The donors showed a predominance of white British ancestry and of females, with possible underestimation of clonal diversity.

This receptor was identified in an adult in good health. V is TRBV5-1 and J is TRBJ1-1, with D possibly matching TRBD1 (6 bases). Sequenced here: peripheral blood, sampled on day 0 of AZD1222 vaccination. The DNA of the CDR3 is TGCGCCAGCAGCTTGAGGGGGAGGAACACTGAAGCTTTCTTT. This encodes CASSLRGRNTEAFF.